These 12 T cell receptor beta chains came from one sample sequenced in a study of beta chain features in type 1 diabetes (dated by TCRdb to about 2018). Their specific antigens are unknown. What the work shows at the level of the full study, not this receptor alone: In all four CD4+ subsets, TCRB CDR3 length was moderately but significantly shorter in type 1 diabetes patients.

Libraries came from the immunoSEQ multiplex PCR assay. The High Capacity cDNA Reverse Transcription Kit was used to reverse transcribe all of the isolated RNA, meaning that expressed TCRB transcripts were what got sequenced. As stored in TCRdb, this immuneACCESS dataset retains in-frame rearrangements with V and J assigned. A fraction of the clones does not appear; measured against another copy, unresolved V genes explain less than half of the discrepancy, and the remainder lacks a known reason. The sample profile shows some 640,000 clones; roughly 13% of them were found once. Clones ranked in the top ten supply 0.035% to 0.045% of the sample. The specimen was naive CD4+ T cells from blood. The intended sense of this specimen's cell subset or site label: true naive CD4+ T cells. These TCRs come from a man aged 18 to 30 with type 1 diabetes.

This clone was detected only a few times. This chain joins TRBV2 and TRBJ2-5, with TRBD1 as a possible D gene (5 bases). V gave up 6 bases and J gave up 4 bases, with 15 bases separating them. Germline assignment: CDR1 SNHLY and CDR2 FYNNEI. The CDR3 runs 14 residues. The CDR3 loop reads CASRLTEQRETQYF. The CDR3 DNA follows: TGTGCCAGCAGGTTGACAGAACAACGAGAGACCCAGTACTTC.

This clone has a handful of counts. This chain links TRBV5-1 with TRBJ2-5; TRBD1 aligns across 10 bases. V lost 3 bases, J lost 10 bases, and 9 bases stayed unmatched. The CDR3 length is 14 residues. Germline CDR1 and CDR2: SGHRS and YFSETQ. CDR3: CASSSRQGAVVQYF. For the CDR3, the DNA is TGCGCCAGCAGCTCACGACAGGGGGCCGTAGTCCAGTACTTC.

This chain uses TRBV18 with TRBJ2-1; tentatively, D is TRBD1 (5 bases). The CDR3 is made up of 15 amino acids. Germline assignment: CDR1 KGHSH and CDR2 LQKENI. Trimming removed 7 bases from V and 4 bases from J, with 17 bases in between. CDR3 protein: CASFSGPQIYNEQFF. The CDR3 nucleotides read TGTGCCAGCTTCTCAGGGCCCCAAATATACAATGAGCAGTTCTTC. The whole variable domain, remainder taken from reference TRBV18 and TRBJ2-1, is NAGVMQNPRHLVRRRGQEARLRCSPMKGHSHVYWYRQLPEEGLKFMVYLQKENIIDESGMPKERFSAEFPKEGPSILRIQQVVRGDSAAYFCASFSGPQIYNEQFFGPGTRLTVL.

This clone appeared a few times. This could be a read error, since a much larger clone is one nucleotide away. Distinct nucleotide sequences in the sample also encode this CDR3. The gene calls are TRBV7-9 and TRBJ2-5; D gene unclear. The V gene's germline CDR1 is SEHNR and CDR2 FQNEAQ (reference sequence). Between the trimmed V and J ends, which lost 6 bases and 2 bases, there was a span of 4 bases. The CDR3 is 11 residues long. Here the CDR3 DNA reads TGTGCCAGCAGTTTTCAAGAGACCCAGTACTTC. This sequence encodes CASSFQETQYF.

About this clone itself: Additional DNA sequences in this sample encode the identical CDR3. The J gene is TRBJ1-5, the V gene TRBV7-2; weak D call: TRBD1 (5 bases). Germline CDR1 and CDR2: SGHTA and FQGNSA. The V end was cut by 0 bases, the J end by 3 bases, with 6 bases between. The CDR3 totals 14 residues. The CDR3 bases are TGTGCCAGCAGCTTAGCAGGGGCCAATCAGCCCCAGCATTTT. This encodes CASSLAGANQPQHF.

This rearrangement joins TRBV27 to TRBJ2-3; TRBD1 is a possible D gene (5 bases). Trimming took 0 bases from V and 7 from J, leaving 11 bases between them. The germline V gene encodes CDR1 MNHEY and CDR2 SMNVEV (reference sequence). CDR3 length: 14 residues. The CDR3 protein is CASSLSGPRNTQYF. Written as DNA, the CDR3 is TGTGCCAGCAGTTTATCGGGGCCGCGAAATACGCAGTATTTT.

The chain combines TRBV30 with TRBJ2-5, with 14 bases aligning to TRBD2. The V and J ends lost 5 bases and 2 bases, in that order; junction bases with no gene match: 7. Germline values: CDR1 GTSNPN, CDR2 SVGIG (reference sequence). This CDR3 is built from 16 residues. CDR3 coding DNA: TGTGCCTGGGGGACTAGCGGGAGAGGGTGGCAAGAGACCCAGTACTTC. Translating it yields CAWGTSGRGWQETQYF.

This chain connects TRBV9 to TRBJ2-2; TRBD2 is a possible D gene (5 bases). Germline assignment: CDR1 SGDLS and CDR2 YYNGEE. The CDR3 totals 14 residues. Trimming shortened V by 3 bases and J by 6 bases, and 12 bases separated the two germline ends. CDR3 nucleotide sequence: TGTGCCAGCAGCGCCGCTACTAGACCCGGGGAGCTGTTTTTT. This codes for CASSAATRPGELFF.

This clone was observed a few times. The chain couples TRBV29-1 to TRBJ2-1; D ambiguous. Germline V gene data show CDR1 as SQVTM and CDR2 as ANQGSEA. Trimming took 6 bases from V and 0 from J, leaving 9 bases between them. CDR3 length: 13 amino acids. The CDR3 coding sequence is TGCAGCGTCTCGGACGACTCCTACAATGAGCAGTTCTTC. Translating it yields CSVSDDSYNEQFF.

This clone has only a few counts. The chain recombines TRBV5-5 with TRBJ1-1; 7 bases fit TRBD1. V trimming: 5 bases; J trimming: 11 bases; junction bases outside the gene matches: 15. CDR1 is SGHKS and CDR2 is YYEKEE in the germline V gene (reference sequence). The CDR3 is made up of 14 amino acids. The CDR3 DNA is TGTGCCAGCAGTTTAGCCCTAGGGGGCCGCTTGGCTTTCTTT. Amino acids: CASSLALGGRLAFF.

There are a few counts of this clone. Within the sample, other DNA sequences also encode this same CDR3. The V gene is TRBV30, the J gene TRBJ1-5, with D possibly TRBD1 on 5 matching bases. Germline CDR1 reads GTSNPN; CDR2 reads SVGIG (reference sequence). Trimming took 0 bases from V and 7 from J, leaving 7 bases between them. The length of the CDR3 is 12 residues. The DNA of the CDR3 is TGTGCCTGGAGTGTATGGGGGCAGCCCCAGCATTTT. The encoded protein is CAWSVWGQPQHF.

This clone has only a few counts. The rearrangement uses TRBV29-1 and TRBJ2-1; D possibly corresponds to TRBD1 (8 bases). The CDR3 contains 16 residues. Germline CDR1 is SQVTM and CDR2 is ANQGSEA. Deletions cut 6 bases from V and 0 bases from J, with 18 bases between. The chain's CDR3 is CSVPDRGGSSYNEQFF. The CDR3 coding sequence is TGCAGCGTCCCTGACAGGGGCGGGAGCTCCTACAATGAGCAGTTCTTC.